Below, one TCR beta chain is given with its context. Its antigen is unidentified. After isolation, RNA underwent reverse transcription to generate cDNA as the sequencing template. TCRdb's copy holds only in-frame clones and misses some; the assay was immunoSEQ multiplex PCR. Here the sample spans about 190,000 clones, about 60% being singletons. This sample's treatment: oral pan-JAK inhibitor, 5-10 mg twice daily. CDR1 is SGHVS and CDR2 is FNYEAQ in the germline V gene. Losses at the gene ends were 2 bases for V and 0 bases for J; bases not matched to a gene: 4. The CDR3 consists of 17 residues. This specimen comes from a study of CD8+ T cells in alopecia areata. Study context: The drug, oral tofacitinib, was given to treated patients at 5 to 10 mg twice daily.

Study-wide results and caveats: During tofacitinib treatment, many expanded lesional clones remained in scalp and blood. Patients shared TCRs less clearly than mice did, possibly for HLA-related reasons.

Sequenced here: CD4+ T cells sorted from blood, sampled at week 4, from a patient treated with tofacitinib. The chain combines TRBV7-6 with TRBJ2-1; 10 positions match TRBD2. The receptor's source is a human donor with alopecia areata. CDR3 loop: CASSLQASGSSYNEQFF. CDR3 nucleotides: TGTGCCAGCAGCTTACAGGCTAGCGGGAGCTCCTACAATGAGCAGTTCTTC.